The entry that follows covers one TCR beta chain sequence. The entry originates in a study of blood T cell repertoires in COVID-19. Study-level background: From the United States, Italy and Spain came samples of acute and convalescent COVID-19.

Generated by immunoSEQ multiplex PCR, the TCRdb table keeps only in-frame clones and is missing some. This table holds about 280,000 clones, 70% to 90% found once. Trimming cost V 4 bases and J 4 bases, with 21 bases left between them. CDR3 length: 18 amino acids. CDR1 SGHDT and CDR2 YYEEEE come from the germline V gene. This receptor was taken from a woman aged 70-85 years with acute or convalescent COVID-19. The sample was peripheral blood. This chain connects TRBV5-6 to TRBJ2-6, with D perhaps TRBD1 (6 bases). Here the CDR3 DNA reads TGTGCCAGCAGCCTGGGGCCACAGGGCATGGGCGGGGCCAACGTCCTGACTTTC. Residues: CASSLGPQGMGGANVLTF.